This T cell receptor beta chain emerged from a study of T-cell memory formation after mild COVID-19. This clonotype was seen ten or more times. Its antigen is not identified. Findings of the study overall: Clones which contracted sat mainly in CM and EM if CD4+, and in EMRA if CD8+.

TCRdb ran MiXCR on the 5' RACE reads and lists one entry per CDR3 protein. The table lists more than 350,000 distinct CDR3 sequences, around 21% of them singletons, with approximately 12% in the top ten. CDR1 and CDR2 from the germline V gene are KGHSH and LQKENI. V trimming: 3 bases; J trimming: 2 bases; junction bases outside the gene matches: 2. The CDR3 is made up of 15 amino acids. This receptor was identified in an adult woman who had mild COVID-19 (a few samples of this study predate the infection). Cell type and time point are not known. Sequenced sample: PBMCs or a T cell subset sorted from them (not recorded which). V and J are TRBV18 and TRBJ2-7, with 12 bases matching TRBD2. The CDR3 nucleotides are TGTGCCAGCTCACCTCTAGCGGGGGGGGCCTACGAGCAGTACTTC. Amino acids: CASSPLAGGAYEQYF.